The source of this T cell receptor beta chain is a study of HIV-infected patients and healthy controls. The CDR3 extends over 12 amino acids. V was clipped by 2 bases and J by 7 bases, with 9 bases between them. Germline values: CDR1 SGHRS, CDR2 YFSETQ. This clonotype was counted many times. Its antigen is not identified. Notes on the study in general: The authors saw processing only sixteen HIV-infected individuals as a major limitation on generality.

Whole blood was used without fractionation, so all unsorted peripheral T cells were included. As controls, 10 to 11 uninfected healthy donors gave samples, and a handful of gave two samples 3 to 4 months apart. Reverse transcription used around 540 ng RNA and constant-region primers for alpha and beta. Using multiplexing indices, alpha and beta chain libraries were generated apart by chain-specific third strand synthesis. The library had 12-nucleotide molecular identifiers formed by two random hexamers joined together. Each CDR3 protein gets one entry after TCRdb re-called the 5' RACE reads with MiXCR. There are 15,000 to 20,000 distinct CDR3 sequences in the sample; approximately 9.5% occur only once, and 5.5% to 7.5% lies in the top ten.

The source material was blood. The gene calls are TRBV5-1 and TRBJ1-1; D is uncertain. This TCR was recovered from an adult in good health. The CDR3: CASSFDGLEAFF. The CDR3 DNA is TGCGCCAGCAGCTTTGACGGTCTTGAAGCTTTCTTT.